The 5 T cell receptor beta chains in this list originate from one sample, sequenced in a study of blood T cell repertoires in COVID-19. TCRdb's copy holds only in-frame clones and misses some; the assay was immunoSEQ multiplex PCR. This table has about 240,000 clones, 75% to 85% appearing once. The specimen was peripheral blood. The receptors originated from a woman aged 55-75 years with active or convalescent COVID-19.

CDR3 sequence reads: CASSLAGVNYGYTF. The CDR3 nucleotides are TGCGCCAGCAGCTTGGCAGGGGTGAACTATGGCTACACCTTC. The chain carries TRBV5-1 and TRBJ1-2; D might be TRBD1 (6 bases). Trimming took 0 bases from V and 2 from J, leaving 8 bases between them. Germline V gene sequence: CDR1 SGHRS, CDR2 YFSETQ. This CDR3 comprises 14 residues.

Here the CDR3 DNA reads TGTGCCAGCAGTTACAGGGGCGGGGGGTCCCTTTACGAGCAGTACTTC. Protein sequence: CASSYRGGGSLYEQYF. The gene calls are TRBV6-5 and TRBJ2-7, with 8 bases identical to TRBD2. The CDR3 runs to 16 residues. Germline V CDR1 and CDR2: MNHEY, SVGAGI. J gave up 4 bases and V 2 bases, and 10 bases lay outside the gene matches.

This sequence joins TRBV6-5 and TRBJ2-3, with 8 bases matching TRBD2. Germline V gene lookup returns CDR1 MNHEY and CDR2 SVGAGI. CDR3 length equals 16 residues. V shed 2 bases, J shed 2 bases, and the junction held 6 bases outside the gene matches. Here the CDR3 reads CASSYGWRGATDTQYF. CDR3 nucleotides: TGTGCCAGCAGTTACGGTTGGCGGGGGGCCACAGATACGCAGTATTTT.

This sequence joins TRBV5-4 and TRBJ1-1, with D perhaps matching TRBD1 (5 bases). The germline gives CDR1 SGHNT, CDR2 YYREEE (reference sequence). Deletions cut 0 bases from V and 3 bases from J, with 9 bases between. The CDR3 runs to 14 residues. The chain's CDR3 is CASSLAGRDTEAFF. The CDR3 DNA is TGTGCCAGCAGCTTGGCAGGGAGGGACACTGAAGCTTTCTTT. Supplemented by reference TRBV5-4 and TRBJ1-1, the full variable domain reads ETGVTQSPTHLIKTRGQQVTLRCSSQSGHNTVSWYQQALGQGPQFIFQYYREEENGRGNFPPRFSGLQFPNYSSELNVNALELDDSALYLCASSLAGRDTEAFFGQGTRLTVV.

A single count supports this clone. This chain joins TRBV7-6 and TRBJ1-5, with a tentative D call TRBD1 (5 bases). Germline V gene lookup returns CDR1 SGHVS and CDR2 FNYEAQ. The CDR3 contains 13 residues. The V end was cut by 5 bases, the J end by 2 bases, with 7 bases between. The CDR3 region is CASSLQGNQPQHF. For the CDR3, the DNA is TGTGCCAGCAGCCTACAGGGCAATCAGCCCCAGCATTTT. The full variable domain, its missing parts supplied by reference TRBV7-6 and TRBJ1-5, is GAGVSQSPRYKVTKRGQDVALRCDPISGHVSLYWYRQALGQGPEFLTYFNYEAQQDKSGLPNDRFSAERPEGSISTLTIQRTEQRDSAMYRCASSLQGNQPQHFGDGTRLSIL.